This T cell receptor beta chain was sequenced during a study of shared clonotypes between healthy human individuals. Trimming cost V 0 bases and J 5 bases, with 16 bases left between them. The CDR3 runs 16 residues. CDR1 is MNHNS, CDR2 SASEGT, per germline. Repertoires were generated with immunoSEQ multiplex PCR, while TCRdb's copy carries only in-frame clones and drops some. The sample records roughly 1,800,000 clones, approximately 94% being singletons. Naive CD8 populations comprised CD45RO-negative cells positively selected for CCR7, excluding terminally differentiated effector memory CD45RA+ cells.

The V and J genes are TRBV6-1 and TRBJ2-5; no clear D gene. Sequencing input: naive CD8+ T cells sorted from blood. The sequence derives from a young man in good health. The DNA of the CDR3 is TGTGCCAGCAGTGAAGCTCCGACAAGCCTGGGGGAGACCCAGTACTTC. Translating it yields CASSEAPTSLGETQYF.